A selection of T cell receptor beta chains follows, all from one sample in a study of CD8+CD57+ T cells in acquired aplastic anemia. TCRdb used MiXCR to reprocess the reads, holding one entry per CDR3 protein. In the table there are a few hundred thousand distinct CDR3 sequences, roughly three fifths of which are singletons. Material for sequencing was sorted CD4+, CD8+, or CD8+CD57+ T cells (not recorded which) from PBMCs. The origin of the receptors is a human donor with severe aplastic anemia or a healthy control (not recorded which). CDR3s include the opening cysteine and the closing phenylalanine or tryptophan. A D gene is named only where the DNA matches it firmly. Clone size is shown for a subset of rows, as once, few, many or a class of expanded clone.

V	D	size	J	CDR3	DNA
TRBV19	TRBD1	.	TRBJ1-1	CASIRDRVGTEAFF	TGTGCCAGTATAAGGGACAGGGTGGGAACTGAAGCTTTCTTT
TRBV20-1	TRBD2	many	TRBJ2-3	CSASKLAGGGTDTQYF	TGCAGTGCTAGTAAACTAGCGGGGGGAGGCACAGATACGCAGTATTTT
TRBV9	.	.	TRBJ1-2	CASSVASGNYGYTF	TGTGCCAGCAGCGTAGCGTCCGGCAACTATGGCTACACCTTC
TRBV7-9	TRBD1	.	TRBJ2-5	CASSPPGQGPRETQYF	TGTGCCAGCAGCCCACCTGGACAGGGGCCCAGGGAGACCCAGTACTTC
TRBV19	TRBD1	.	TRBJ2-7	CASSIQGAGEQYF	TGTGCCAGTAGTATACAGGGGGCAGGCGAGCAGTACTTC
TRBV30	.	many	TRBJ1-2	CAKAARNYGYTF	TGTGCCAAGGCGGCCCGCAACTATGGCTACACCTTC
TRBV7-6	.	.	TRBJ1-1	CASSLKPLGNTEAFF	TGTGCCAGCAGCTTGAAACCGTTGGGGAACACTGAAGCTTTCTTT
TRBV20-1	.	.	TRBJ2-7	CSARASEGYERYF	TGCAGTGCTAGAGCCAGCGAGGGGTACGAGCGGTACTTC
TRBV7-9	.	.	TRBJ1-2	CASSLGAGEDYGYTF	TGTGCCAGCAGCTTAGGTGCAGGGGAGGACTATGGCTACACCTTC
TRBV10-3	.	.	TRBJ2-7	CAIKPGPYEQYF	TGTGCCATCAAGCCAGGGCCTTACGAGCAGTACTTC
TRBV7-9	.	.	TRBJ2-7	CASSLMSLGSRDEQYF	TGTGCCAGCAGCTTAATGTCTCTCGGCAGTCGAGACGAGCAGTACTTC
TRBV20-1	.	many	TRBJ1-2	CSARDVRGYYGYTF	TGCAGTGCTAGAGATGTAAGGGGATACTATGGCTACACCTTC
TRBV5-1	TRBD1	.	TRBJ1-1	CASSLATGQGAWVTEAFF	TGCGCCAGCAGCTTGGCAACAGGACAGGGGGCCTGGGTCACTGAAGCTTTCTTT
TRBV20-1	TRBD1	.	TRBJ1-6	CSARTDRAHSPLHF	TGCAGTGCTAGAACAGACAGGGCACATTCACCCCTCCACTTT
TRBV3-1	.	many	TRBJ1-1	CASSPPLGYTEAFF	TGTGCCAGCAGCCCACCTCTAGGCTACACTGAAGCTTTCTTT
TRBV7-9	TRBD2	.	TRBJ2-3	CASSFRLGLAGGRTDTQYF	TGTGCCAGCAGCTTCAGACTCGGGCTAGCGGGGGGTCGGACAGATACGCAGTATTTT
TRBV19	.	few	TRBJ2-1	CASSIDQPNSEQFF	TGTGCCAGTAGTATAGATCAGCCTAATTCCGAGCAGTTCTTC
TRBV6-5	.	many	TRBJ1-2	CASSLIAGVDGYTF	TGTGCCAGCAGTCTTATAGCAGGGGTCGACGGCTACACCTTC
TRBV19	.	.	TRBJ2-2	CASSIEGRGQLFF	TGTGCCAGTAGTATAGAAGGACGGGGACAGCTGTTTTTT
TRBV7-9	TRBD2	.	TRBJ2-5	CASSLEPGLAGVETQYF	TGTGCCAGCAGCTTAGAACCGGGACTAGCGGGGGTGGAGACCCAGTACTTC
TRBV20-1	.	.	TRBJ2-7	CSASRIGGRYDQYF	TGCAGTGCTAGCCGGATTGGGGGGAGATACGACCAGTACTTC
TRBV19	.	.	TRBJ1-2	CASRTQVNDYGYTF	TGTGCCAGTAGGACACAGGTGAATGACTATGGCTACACCTTC
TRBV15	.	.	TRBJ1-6	CATSRGGYGSSPLHF	TGTGCCACCAGCCGAGGGGGATATGGGAGTTCACCCCTCCACTTT
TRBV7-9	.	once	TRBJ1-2	CASSLLIHGYTF	TGTGCCAGCAGCCTTCTAATCCATGGCTACACCTTC
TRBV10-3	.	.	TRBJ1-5	CAISESLREANQPQHF	TGTGCCATCAGTGAGTCTCTCAGGGAAGCGAATCAGCCCCAGCATTTT
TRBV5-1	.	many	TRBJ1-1	CASSLEYPNTEAFF	TGCGCCAGCAGCTTGGAATACCCGAACACTGAAGCTTTCTTT
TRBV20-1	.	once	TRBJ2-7	CSARVEPGPRGGEQYF	TGCAGTGCTAGAGTTGAACCAGGCCCTCGGGGTGGCGAGCAGTACTTC
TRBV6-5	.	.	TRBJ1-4	CASRLLGGHHEKLFF	TGTGCCAGCAGGTTACTGGGGGGACACCATGAAAAACTGTTTTTT
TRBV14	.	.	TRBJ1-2	CASSQEAEEDSSCYTF	TGTGCCAGCAGCCAGGAGGCGGAGGAAGACAGCAGTTGCTACACCTTC
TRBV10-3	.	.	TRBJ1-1	CAISGGLNTEAFF	TGTGCCATCTCCGGGGGACTGAACACTGAAGCTTTCTTT
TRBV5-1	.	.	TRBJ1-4	CASSLRSGVGEKLFF	TGCGCCAGCAGCTTGAGGTCTGGGGTGGGTGAAAAACTGTTTTTT
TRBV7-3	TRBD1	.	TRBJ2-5	CASSLGQVQETQYF	TGTGCCAGCAGCTTAGGACAGGTTCAAGAGACCCAGTACTTC
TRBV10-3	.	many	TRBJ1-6	CAISGGGQPPLHF	TGTGCCATCAGTGGCGGGGGGCAACCACCCCTCCACTTT
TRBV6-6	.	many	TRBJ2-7	CASSYRGVRSYEQYF	TGTGCCAGCAGTTACAGGGGGGTACGGTCCTACGAGCAGTACTTC
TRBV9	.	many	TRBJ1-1	CASSVGDPWDTEAFF	TGTGCCAGCAGCGTAGGAGACCCGTGGGACACTGAAGCTTTCTTT
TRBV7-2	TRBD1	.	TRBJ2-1	CASSLMGQGNNEQFF	TGTGCCAGCAGCTTGATGGGACAGGGAAACAATGAGCAGTTCTTC